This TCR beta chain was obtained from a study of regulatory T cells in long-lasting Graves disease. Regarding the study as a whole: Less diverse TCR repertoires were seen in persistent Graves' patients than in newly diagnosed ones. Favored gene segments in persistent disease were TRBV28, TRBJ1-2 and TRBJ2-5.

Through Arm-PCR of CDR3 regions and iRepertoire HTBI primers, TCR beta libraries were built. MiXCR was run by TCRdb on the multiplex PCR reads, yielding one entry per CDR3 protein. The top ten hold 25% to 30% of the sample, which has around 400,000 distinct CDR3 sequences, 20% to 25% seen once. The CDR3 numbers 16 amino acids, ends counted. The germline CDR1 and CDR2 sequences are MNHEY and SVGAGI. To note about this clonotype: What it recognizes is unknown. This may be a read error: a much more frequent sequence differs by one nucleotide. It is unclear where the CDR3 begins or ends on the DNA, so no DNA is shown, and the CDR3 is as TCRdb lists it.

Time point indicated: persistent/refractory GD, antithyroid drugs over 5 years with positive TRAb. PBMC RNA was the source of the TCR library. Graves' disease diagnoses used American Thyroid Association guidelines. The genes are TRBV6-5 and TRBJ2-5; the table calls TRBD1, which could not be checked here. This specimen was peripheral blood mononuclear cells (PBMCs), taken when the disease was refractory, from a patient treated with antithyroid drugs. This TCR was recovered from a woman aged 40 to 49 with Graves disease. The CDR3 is CASSYWGGGASETRYF.